The 31 T cell receptor beta chains reported below all come from one sample, sequenced in a study of CD8+ T cells in alopecia areata. Regarding treatment: oral pan-JAK inhibitor, 5-10 mg twice daily. Sequencing relied on a cDNA template that was reverse transcribed from extracted RNA. Using immunoSEQ multiplex PCR, the repertoire was profiled, and TCRdb retains in-frame clones only, with some absent. The table has some 190,000 clones, roughly 60% seen once. Sequenced here: CD4+ T cells sorted from blood, sampled at week 24, from a patient treated with tofacitinib. The receptors were sampled from a human donor with alopecia areata.

The chain uses TRBV29-1 and TRBJ1-2, with TRBD1 as a possible D gene (6 bases). Trimming left V 2 bases short and J 8 bases short, with 15 bases between. This CDR3 is 13 amino acids long. Germline V gene data show CDR1 as SQVTM and CDR2 as ANQGSEA. CDR3 DNA: TGCAGCGTTGAATTTGCCAGGGGTTACGGCTACACCTTC. Translated, it gives CSVEFARGYGYTF.

V is TRBV7-3 and J is TRBJ2-7; TRBD1 aligns across 8 bases. The CDR3 is 14 amino acids. Germline V gene data show CDR1 as SGHTA and CDR2 as FQGTGA. V shed 5 bases and J 4 bases; nucleotides not matched to a gene: 7. The CDR3 here is CASSVGQGAYEQYF. The CDR3 coding sequence is TGTGCCAGCAGCGTTGGACAGGGTGCGTACGAGCAGTACTTC.

CDR3 nucleotide sequence: TGTGCCAGCAGCGTAGATTCCTCCGTGGAGCCCCAGCATTTT. Translating gives CASSVDSSVEPQHF. V gene TRBV9 combines with J gene TRBJ1-5; D unclear. Germline V gene sequence: CDR1 SGDLS, CDR2 YYNGEE. V shed 0 bases and J shed 8 bases, with 12 bases lying between them. This CDR3 spans 14 amino acids.

The CDR3 nucleotides read TGTGCCTGGCGCCGACCGGGAGCTCGGAGCGGGGAGCTGTTTTTT. Translating it yields CAWRRPGARSGELFF. The J gene is TRBJ2-2, the V gene TRBV30; D may be TRBD2 (6 bases). The CDR3 runs to 15 residues. V was shortened by 5 bases and J by 7 bases, with 20 bases between the two germline ends. CDR1 and CDR2 (germline): GTSNPN, SVGIG (reference sequence). Together with reference TRBV30 and TRBJ2-2, the CDR3 gives the full variable domain: SQTIHQWPATLVQPVGSPLSLECTVEGTSNPNLYWYRQAAGRGLQLLFYSVGIGQISSEVPQNLSASRPQDRQFILSSKKLLLSDSGFYLCAWRRPGARSGELFFGEGSRLTVL.

This clone was picked up a small number of times. The chain links TRBV15 to TRBJ1-1, with D hard to call. The CDR3 has 14 amino acids. Germline lookup yields CDR1 LNHNV and CDR2 YYDKDF (reference sequence). V was pared by 0 bases and J by 7 bases, with 12 bases between. CDR3 sequence: CATSRDTEVGEAFF. CDR3 nucleotides: TGTGCCACCAGCAGAGATACTGAGGTTGGTGAAGCTTTCTTT.

V usage is TRBV30 and J usage is TRBJ2-7; 7 nucleotides match TRBD1. Per germline, CDR1 GTSNPN and CDR2 SVGIG (reference sequence). The junction had 7 bases not matched to a gene; V was cut back by 4 bases and J by 1 base. The length of the CDR3 is 14 residues. The CDR3 DNA reads TGTGCCTGGATCGCCGCGACAGGGTCCTACGAGCAGTACTTC. Encoded protein: CAWIAATGSYEQYF.

This clone was seen a few times. The rearrangement joins TRBV27 to TRBJ1-5; 8 nucleotides align to TRBD1. Germline CDR1 is MNHEY and CDR2 is SMNVEV (reference sequence). The CDR3 totals 14 residues. Unmatched junction bases numbered 8, after V lost 5 bases and J lost 8 bases. The CDR3 protein is CASSQDDRGKPQHF. Written as DNA, the CDR3 is TGTGCCAGCAGTCAAGACGACAGGGGTAAGCCCCAGCATTTT.

This clone was picked up a small number of times. The V gene is TRBV7-3, the J gene TRBJ2-1; 11 bases align to TRBD1. V shed 6 bases, J shed 6 bases, and the junction held 7 bases outside the gene matches. The CDR3 is 15 amino acids. The germline V gene encodes CDR1 SGHTA and CDR2 FQGTGA. Written as DNA, the CDR3 is TGTGCCAGCAGATCAGGACAGGGGGCAGGCAATGAGCAGTTCTTC. Its protein is CASRSGQGAGNEQFF.

This clone occurred a few times. The chain uses TRBV7-9 and TRBJ2-1, with TRBD2 matching 14 bases. The V gene's germline CDR1 is SEHNR and CDR2 FQNEAQ (reference sequence). The CDR3 totals 17 residues. The V segment lost 4 bases and the J segment 4 bases; nucleotides outside the gene matches: 6. Here the CDR3 reads CASSSRGLAGEYNEQFF. CDR3 nucleotide sequence: TGTGCCAGCAGCTCTAGGGGACTAGCGGGGGAGTACAATGAGCAGTTCTTC. Using reference TRBV7-9 and TRBJ2-1 for the parts outside the CDR3, the full variable domain is DTGVSQNPRHKITKRGQNVTFRCDPISEHNRLYWYRQTLGQGPEFLTYFQNEAQLEKSRLLSDRFSAERPKGSFSTLEIQRTEQGDSAMYLCASSSRGLAGEYNEQFFGPGTRLTVL.

Remarks on this clone: Other DNA sequences of this sample code for an identical CDR3. V usage is TRBV7-2 and J usage is TRBJ2-7, with D possibly being TRBD2 (6 bases). V was clipped by 5 bases and J by 4 bases, with 9 bases between them. The CDR3 spans 12 residues. CDR1 is SGHTA and CDR2 is FQGNSA in the germline V gene. CDR3 in amino acids: CASSLSGYEQYF. The CDR3, as DNA: TGTGCCAGCAGCCTCAGCGGGTACGAGCAGTACTTC.

This chain joins TRBV25-1 and TRBJ2-2, with no clear D. The CDR3 extends over 15 amino acids. Trimming took off 3 bases at V and 1 base at J, with 9 bases between the two ends. The germline gives CDR1 MGHDK, CDR2 SYGVNS. The CDR3 here is CASSEVGRNTGELFF. The CDR3 DNA sequence: TGTGCCAGCAGTGAGGTTGGCAGGAACACCGGGGAGCTGTTTTTT.

This clone has more than one count but fewer than ten. The J gene is TRBJ2-7, the V gene TRBV7-2; no firm D call. Germline values: CDR1 SGHTA, CDR2 FQGNSA. The CDR3 consists of 12 residues. With 1 base removed from V and 7 bases from J, the gap between germline ends came to 8 bases. DNA for the CDR3: TGTGCCAGCAGCTTAGGCCTCGCTGAGCAGTACTTC. Protein product: CASSLGLAEQYF.

This clone was observed a handful of times. The J gene is TRBJ2-7, the V gene TRBV7-2; D call uncertain. The CDR3 contains 14 residues. V lost 1 base to trimming and J lost 3 bases, with 10 bases between them. The germline V gene encodes CDR1 SGHTA and CDR2 FQGNSA. This CDR3 reads CASSLGPEYYEQYF. CDR3 DNA: TGTGCCAGCAGCTTAGGGCCTGAATACTACGAGCAGTACTTC.

The chain is built from TRBV9 and TRBJ1-2, with a possible D match to TRBD1 (5 bases). The CDR3 contains 13 residues. Germline V gives CDR1 SGDLS, CDR2 YYNGEE. Trimming took 0 bases from V and 7 from J, leaving 10 bases between them. CDR3 nucleotides: TGTGCCAGCAGCGTAGCCCAGGGAATTGGCTACACCTTC. The encoded protein is CASSVAQGIGYTF.

The chain is built from TRBV29-1 and TRBJ1-4; D not certain. This CDR3 region has 13 residues. The germline V gene encodes CDR1 SQVTM and CDR2 ANQGSEA. V lost 4 bases, J lost 0 bases, and 6 bases lay in between. The CDR3 loop is CSVGVATNEKLFF. CDR3 nucleotides: TGCAGCGTTGGGGTCGCAACTAATGAAAAACTGTTTTTT.

CDR3 residues: CASSLESAGGYTF. CDR3 nucleotides: TGTGCCAGCAGCTTAGAATCCGCGGGGGGCTACACCTTC. This chain links TRBV11-2 with TRBJ1-2, with no clear D. This CDR3 contains 13 residues. The germline gives CDR1 SGHAT, CDR2 FQNNGV. Trimming took 0 bases from V and 8 from J, leaving 10 bases between them. Using reference TRBV11-2 and TRBJ1-2 for the parts outside the CDR3, the full variable domain is EAGVAQSPRYKIIEKRQSVAFWCNPISGHATLYWYQQILGQGPKLLIQFQNNGVVDDSQLPKDRFSAERLKGVDSTLKIQPAKLEDSAVYLCASSLESAGGYTFGSGTRLTVV.

The V and J genes are TRBV30 and TRBJ1-2; tentatively, D is TRBD1 (6 bases). The germline gives CDR1 GTSNPN, CDR2 SVGIG (reference sequence). The CDR3 totals 12 residues. The ends were cut back, 7 bases at V and 7 bases at J, with 16 bases in the middle. The CDR3 sequence: CAFNSGDSGYTF. As DNA, the CDR3 is TGTGCCTTTAATTCAGGGGACTCTGGCTACACCTTC.

This chain uses TRBV5-1 with TRBJ2-7; D possibly corresponds to TRBD1 (7 bases). CDR3 length: 15 amino acids. Germline CDR1 and CDR2: SGHRS and YFSETQ. V lost 6 bases, J lost 2 bases, and 18 bases lay in between. CDR3 nucleotides: TGCGCCAGCATCCCCCGGGGGACAGCGCCCTACGAGCAGTACTTC. As protein: CASIPRGTAPYEQYF. Looking up the rest from reference TRBV5-1 and TRBJ2-7 gives the full variable domain: KAGVTQTPRYLIKTRGQQVTLSCSPISGHRSVSWYQQTPGQGLQFLFEYFSETQRNKGNFPGRFSGRQFSNSRSEMNVSTLELGDSALYLCASIPRGTAPYEQYFGPGTRLTVT.

The chain employs TRBV5-1 and TRBJ2-1; TRBD1 matches 7 bases. Per the germline V gene, CDR1 is SGHRS and CDR2 is YFSETQ. There are 16 residues in the CDR3. Trimming at V came to 0 bases and at J to 3 bases, leaving 6 bases not matched to a gene. The CDR3 loop reads CASSLGVQGIYNEQFF. The CDR3 nucleotides read TGCGCCAGCAGCTTGGGGGTACAGGGGATCTACAATGAGCAGTTCTTC.

The V call is TRBV12-5, the J call TRBJ2-1; 10 nucleotides align to TRBD2. Unmatched junction bases numbered 2, after V lost 0 bases and J lost 6 bases. The length of the CDR3 is 15 residues. Germline V gene lookup returns CDR1 LGHNT and CDR2 FRNRAP. The CDR3 nucleotides are TGTGCTAGTGGTTTGGTAGTAGCGGGGGGCAATGAGCAGTTCTTC. Residues: CASGLVVAGGNEQFF. Supplemented by reference TRBV12-5 and TRBJ2-1, the full variable domain reads DARVTQTPRHKVTEMGQEVTMRCQPILGHNTVFWYRQTMMQGLELLAYFRNRAPLDDSGMPKDRFSAEMPDATLATLKIQPSEPRDSAVYFCASGLVVAGGNEQFFGPGTRLTVL.

This chain links TRBV2 with TRBJ2-3, with D uncertain. Germline CDR1 reads SNHLY; CDR2 reads FYNNEI. The CDR3 loop spans 13 amino acids. V dropped 3 bases and J dropped 3 bases, with 7 bases sitting between them. DNA for the CDR3: TGTGCCAGCAGTGATGGTGTAACAGATACGCAGTATTTT. Protein: CASSDGVTDTQYF.

V is TRBV29-1 and J is TRBJ1-1; D is undetermined. Trimming removed 6 bases from V and 1 base from J, with 12 bases in between. The germline CDR1 and CDR2 sequences are SQVTM and ANQGSEA. The CDR3 has 13 residues. The CDR3 is CSVRRQENTEAFF. The CDR3 DNA is TGCAGCGTCCGGCGCCAGGAGAACACTGAAGCTTTCTTT.

With regard to this clone: Other DNA sequences in this specimen translate into the identical CDR3. The genes are TRBV30 and TRBJ1-5, with 9 bases matching TRBD1. The V gene's germline CDR1 is GTSNPN and CDR2 SVGIG (reference sequence). The CDR3 covers 13 residues. With 1 base clipped from V and 5 bases from J, the junction kept 0 bases outside the gene matches. For the CDR3, the DNA is TGTGCCTGGAGTGGACAGGGGGATCAGCCCCAGCATTTT. It specifies CAWSGQGDQPQHF.

V is TRBV30 and J is TRBJ1-2; TRBD1 matches at 7 bases. V was pared by 5 bases and J by 4 bases, with 7 bases of the junction left unmatched. CDR1 and CDR2 from the germline V gene are GTSNPN and SVGIG (reference sequence). The CDR3 runs to 13 residues. The CDR3 sequence: CAWDPGQLYGYTF. The DNA of the CDR3 is TGTGCCTGGGATCCGGGACAGCTCTATGGCTACACCTTC.

The chain uses TRBV6-5 and TRBJ1-2; D unresolved. CDR1 is MNHEY, CDR2 SVGAGI, per germline. The CDR3 sequence is 11 residues long. Trimming removed 6 bases from V and 8 bases from J, with 10 bases in between. The CDR3 reads CASREGLGYTF. The CDR3 DNA reads TGTGCCAGCAGGGAGGGTTTAGGCTACACCTTC.

On this clone itself: The sample has other DNA sequences that encode this CDR3 too. The gene calls are TRBV30 and TRBJ1-2; D remains unclear. The CDR3 length is 12 residues. V lost 0 bases and J 5 bases, leaving 7 bases between the germline ends. The germline gives CDR1 GTSNPN, CDR2 SVGIG (reference sequence). CDR3 DNA sequence: TGTGCCTGGAGTGTACCTGGTTATGGCTACACCTTC. This gives the protein CAWSVPGYGYTF.

Only a few counts were recorded for this clone. The chain is built from TRBV7-2 and TRBJ2-5, with D possibly being TRBD2 (7 bases). Germline V gives CDR1 SGHTA, CDR2 FQGNSA. This CDR3 is built from 14 residues. V lost 5 bases to trimming and J lost 5 bases, with 15 bases between them. The CDR3: CASSNTGGLETQYF. The CDR3 DNA sequence: TGTGCCAGCAGCAATACGGGGGGCCTCGAGACCCAGTACTTC.

This chain uses TRBV12-5 with TRBJ2-1; 9 nucleotides align to TRBD1. The CDR3 covers 18 residues. V shed 2 bases, J shed 6 bases, and the junction held 14 bases outside the gene matches. Germline V CDR1 and CDR2: LGHNT, FRNRAP. Written as DNA, the CDR3 is TGTGCTAGTGGTTTGAGCCAGCTAGGGACAGGGTTCGTCAATGAGCAGTTCTTC. Its translation: CASGLSQLGTGFVNEQFF.

This clone was counted ten times or more. The chain has TRBV5-1 and TRBJ1-6, with 7 bases matching TRBD1. The CDR3 has 14 residues. Germline V gene data show CDR1 as SGHRS and CDR2 as YFSETQ. J gave up 12 bases and V 5 bases, and 11 bases lay outside the gene matches. The CDR3 loop is CASRTGTEQLPLHF. CDR3 in DNA: TGCGCCAGCAGAACCGGGACAGAACAACTACCCCTCCACTTT.

This chain links TRBV12-5 with TRBJ1-2; unclear D gene. The CDR3 consists of 11 residues. Germline CDR1 LGHNT, CDR2 FRNRAP. The V gene lost 9 bases and the J gene lost 6 bases, with 11 bases spanning the gap. CDR3 in amino acids: CARGSGNGYTF. DNA of the CDR3: TGTGCTAGGGGATCGGGTAATGGCTACACCTTC.

The J gene is TRBJ1-4, the V gene TRBV15, with D hard to call. Trimming left V 5 bases short and J 2 bases short, with 9 bases between. This CDR3 region has 14 residues. Germline CDR1 LNHNV, CDR2 YYDKDF (reference sequence). The CDR3 DNA reads TGTGCCACCAGCTTCAGGAGGACTAATGAAAAACTGTTTTTT. This sequence encodes CATSFRRTNEKLFF. Drawing the rest from reference TRBV15 and TRBJ1-4, the complete variable domain is DAMVIQNPRYQVTQFGKPVTLSCSQTLNHNVMYWYQQKSSQAPKLLFHYYDKDFNNEADTPDNFQSRRPNTSFCFLDIRSPGLGDTAMYLCATSFRRTNEKLFFGSGTQLSVL.